The subject of this entry is one TCR beta chain. The data originate from a study of blood T cell repertoires in COVID-19. Whole-study context: Spain, Italy and the United States supplied samples that represented acute and convalescent COVID-19. Sample material is recorded as cDNA or gDNA derived from T cells, B-cell-depleted T cells, or PBMCs.

In the study's own analysis: Amplification of reference gene primers provided the estimated nucleated cell counts. Sequencing used immunoSEQ multiplex PCR; TCRdb keeps in-frame clones, though not all of them. That table gives V, J and clone size, and the DNA gave D and trimming. The data show around 170,000 clones, with more than 70% seen just once and 5.5% to 8% held by the top ten. V was shortened by 6 bases and J by 2 bases, with 15 bases between the two germline ends. Looked up from germline, CDR1 is MNHNY and CDR2 is SVGAGI (reference sequence). This CDR3 comprises 15 residues. Sequenced: peripheral blood. The rearrangement uses TRBV6-6 and TRBJ2-3, with TRBD2 as a possible D gene (5 bases). The clonotype was recovered from a man aged 45-65 years with active or convalescent COVID-19. The CDR3, as DNA: TGTGCCAGCAGGGTCGGGATTTTCTTCACAGATACGCAGTATTTT. It specifies CASRVGIFFTDTQYF.